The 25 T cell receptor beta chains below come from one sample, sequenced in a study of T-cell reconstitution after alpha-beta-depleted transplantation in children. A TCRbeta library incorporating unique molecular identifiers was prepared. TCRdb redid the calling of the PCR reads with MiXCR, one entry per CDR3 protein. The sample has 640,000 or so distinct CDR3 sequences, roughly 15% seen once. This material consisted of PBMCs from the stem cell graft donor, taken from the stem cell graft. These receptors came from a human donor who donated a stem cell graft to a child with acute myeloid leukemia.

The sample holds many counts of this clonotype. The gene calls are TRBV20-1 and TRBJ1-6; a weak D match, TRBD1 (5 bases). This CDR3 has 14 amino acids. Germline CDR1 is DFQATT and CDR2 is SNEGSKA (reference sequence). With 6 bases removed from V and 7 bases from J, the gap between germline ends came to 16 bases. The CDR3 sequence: CSAARESRNSPLHF. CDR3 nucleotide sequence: TGCAGTGCGGCCAGGGAAAGCCGAAATTCACCCCTCCACTTT.

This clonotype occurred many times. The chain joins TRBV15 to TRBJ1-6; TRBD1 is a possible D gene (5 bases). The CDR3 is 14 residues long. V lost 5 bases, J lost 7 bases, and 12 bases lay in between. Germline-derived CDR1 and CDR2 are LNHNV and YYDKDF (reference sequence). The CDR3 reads CATSANRGNSPLHF. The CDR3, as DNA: TGTGCCACCAGCGCAAATAGGGGCAATTCACCCCTCCACTTT.

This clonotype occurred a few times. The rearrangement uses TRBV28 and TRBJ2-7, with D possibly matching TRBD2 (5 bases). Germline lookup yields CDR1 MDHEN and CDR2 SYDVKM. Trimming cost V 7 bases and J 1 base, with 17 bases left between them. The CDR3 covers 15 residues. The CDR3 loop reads CASTAGWPGSYEQYF. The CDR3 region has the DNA TGTGCCAGCACCGCTGGGTGGCCGGGATCCTACGAGCAGTACTTC.

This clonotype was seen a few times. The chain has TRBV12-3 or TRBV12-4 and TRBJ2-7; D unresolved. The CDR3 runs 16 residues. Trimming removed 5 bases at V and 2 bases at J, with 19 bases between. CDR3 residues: CASSPGYRRGAYEQYF. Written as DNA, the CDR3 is TGTGCCAGCAGTCCCGGATACCGACGTGGGGCCTACGAGCAGTACTTC.

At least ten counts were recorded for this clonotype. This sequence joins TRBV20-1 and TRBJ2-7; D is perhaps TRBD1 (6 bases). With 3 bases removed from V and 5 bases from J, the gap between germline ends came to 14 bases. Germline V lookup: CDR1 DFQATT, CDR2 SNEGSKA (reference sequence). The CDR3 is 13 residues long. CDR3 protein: CSARGTTGNEQYF. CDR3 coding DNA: TGCAGTGCTAGGGGAACGACAGGAAACGAGCAGTACTTC.

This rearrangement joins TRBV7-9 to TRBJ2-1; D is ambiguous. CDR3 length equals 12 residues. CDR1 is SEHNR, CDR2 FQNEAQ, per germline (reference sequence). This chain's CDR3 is CGWGGLEPEQFF. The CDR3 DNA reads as TGTGGGTGGGGTGGGTTGGAGCCTGAGCAGTTCTTC.

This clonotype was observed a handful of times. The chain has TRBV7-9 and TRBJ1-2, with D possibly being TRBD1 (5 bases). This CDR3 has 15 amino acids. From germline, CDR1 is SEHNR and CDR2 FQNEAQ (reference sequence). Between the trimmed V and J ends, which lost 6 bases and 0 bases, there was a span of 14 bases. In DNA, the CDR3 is TGTGCCAGCAGACCCGGGGGTCCTCCTAACTATGGCTACACCTTC. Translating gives CASRPGGPPNYGYTF.

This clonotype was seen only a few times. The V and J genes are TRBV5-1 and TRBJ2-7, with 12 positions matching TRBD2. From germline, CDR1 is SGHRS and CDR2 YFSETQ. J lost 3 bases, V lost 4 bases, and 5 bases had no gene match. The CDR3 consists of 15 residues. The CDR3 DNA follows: TGCGCCAGCAGCCAGGGACTAGCGGGCCTCTACGAGCAGTACTTC. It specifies CASSQGLAGLYEQYF.

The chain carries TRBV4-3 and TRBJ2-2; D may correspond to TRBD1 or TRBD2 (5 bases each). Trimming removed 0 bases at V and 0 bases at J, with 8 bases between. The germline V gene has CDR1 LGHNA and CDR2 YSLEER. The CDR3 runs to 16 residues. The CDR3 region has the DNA TGCGCCAGCAGCCAAGATGGGACGGCGAACACCGGGGAGCTGTTTTTT. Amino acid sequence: CASSQDGTANTGELFF.

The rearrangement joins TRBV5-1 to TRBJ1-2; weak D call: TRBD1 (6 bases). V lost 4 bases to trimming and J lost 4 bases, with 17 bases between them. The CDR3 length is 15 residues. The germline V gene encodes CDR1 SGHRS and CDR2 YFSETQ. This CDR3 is CASSPKGQRPYGYTF. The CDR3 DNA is TGCGCCAGCAGCCCGAAAGGACAGCGCCCCTATGGCTACACCTTC.

The CDR3: CASSSGSVEYF. CDR3 DNA sequence: TGTGCCAGCAGTTCGGGGAGCGTGGAGTACTTC. This chain uses TRBV27 with TRBJ2-7, with D perhaps matching TRBD2 (5 bases). This CDR3 has 11 residues. Trimming stripped 4 bases from V and 11 bases from J, with 12 bases between. Germline CDR1 and CDR2: MNHEY and SMNVEV (reference sequence).

CDR3 protein: CASSPQGQGYEQYF. Written as DNA, the CDR3 is TGTGCCAGCTCACCACAGGGACAGGGCTACGAGCAGTACTTC. This sequence joins TRBV18 and TRBJ2-7; TRBD1 aligns across 9 bases. Germline CDR1 KGHSH, CDR2 LQKENI. There are 14 residues in the CDR3. Trimming cost V 1 base and J 3 bases; bases outside gene matches: 1.

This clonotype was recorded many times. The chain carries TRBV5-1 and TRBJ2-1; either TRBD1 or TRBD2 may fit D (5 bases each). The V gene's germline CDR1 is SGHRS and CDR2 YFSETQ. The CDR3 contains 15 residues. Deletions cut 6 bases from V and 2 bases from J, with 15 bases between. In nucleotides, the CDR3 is TGCGCCAGCACCCCAGGGACCGCGACCTACAATGAGCAGTTCTTC. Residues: CASTPGTATYNEQFF.

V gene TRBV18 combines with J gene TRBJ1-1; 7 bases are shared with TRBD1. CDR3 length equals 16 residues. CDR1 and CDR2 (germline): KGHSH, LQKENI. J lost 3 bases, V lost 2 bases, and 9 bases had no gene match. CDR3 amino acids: CASSPGTVPADTEAFF. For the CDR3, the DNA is TGTGCCAGCTCACCAGGGACAGTCCCGGCGGACACTGAAGCTTTCTTT.

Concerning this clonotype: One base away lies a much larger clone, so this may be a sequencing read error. CDR3 sequence: CASSLTEAGNTICF. The CDR3 DNA follows: TGTGCCAGCAGTTTAACAGAAGCTGGAAACACCATATGTTTT. The chain employs TRBV12-3 or TRBV12-4 and TRBJ1-3; D unclear. The CDR3 has 14 residues.

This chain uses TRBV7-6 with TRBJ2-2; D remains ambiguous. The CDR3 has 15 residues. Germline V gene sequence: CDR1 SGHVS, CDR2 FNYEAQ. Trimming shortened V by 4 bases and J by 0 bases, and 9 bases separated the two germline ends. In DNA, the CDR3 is TGTGCCAGCAGCTCGACGGACGCGAACACCGGGGAGCTGTTTTTT. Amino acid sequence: CASSSTDANTGELFF.

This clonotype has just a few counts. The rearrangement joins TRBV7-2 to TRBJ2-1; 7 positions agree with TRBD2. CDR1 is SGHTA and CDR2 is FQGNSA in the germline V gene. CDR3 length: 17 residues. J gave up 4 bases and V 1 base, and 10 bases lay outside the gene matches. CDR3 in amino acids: CASSLVTRDYPYNEQFF. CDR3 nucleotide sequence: TGTGCCAGCAGCTTAGTAACACGGGACTACCCTTACAATGAGCAGTTCTTC.

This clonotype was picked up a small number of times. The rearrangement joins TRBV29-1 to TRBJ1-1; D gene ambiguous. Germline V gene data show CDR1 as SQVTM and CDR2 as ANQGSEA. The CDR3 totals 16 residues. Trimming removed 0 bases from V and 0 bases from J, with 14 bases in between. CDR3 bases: TGCAGCGTTGAAGACTTTGGGGTGCGGATGAACACTGAAGCTTTCTTT. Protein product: CSVEDFGVRMNTEAFF.

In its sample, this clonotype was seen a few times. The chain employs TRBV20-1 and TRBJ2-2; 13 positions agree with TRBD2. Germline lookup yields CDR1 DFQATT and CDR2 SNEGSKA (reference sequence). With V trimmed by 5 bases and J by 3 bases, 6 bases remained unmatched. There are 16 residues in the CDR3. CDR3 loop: CSASRLAGGYTGELFF. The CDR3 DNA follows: TGCAGTGCTTCTAGACTAGCGGGGGGTTACACCGGGGAGCTGTTTTTT.

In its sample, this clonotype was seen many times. CDR3 sequence (DNA): TGCAGTGCCCCTGGGACGGCCCTAGGTGGCTACACCTTC. Translating gives CSAPGTALGGYTF. This chain connects TRBV20-1 to TRBJ1-2; a weak D match, TRBD1 (5 bases). In germline, CDR1 is DFQATT, CDR2 SNEGSKA (reference sequence). This CDR3 has 13 residues. Trimming took 6 bases from V and 7 from J, leaving 18 bases between them.

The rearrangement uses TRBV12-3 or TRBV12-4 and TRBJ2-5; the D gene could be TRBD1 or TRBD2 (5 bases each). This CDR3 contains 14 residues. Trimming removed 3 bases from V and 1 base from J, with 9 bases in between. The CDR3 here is CASSFLGTQETQYF. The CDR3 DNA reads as TGTGCCAGCAGTTTCTTGGGGACCCAAGAGACCCAGTACTTC.

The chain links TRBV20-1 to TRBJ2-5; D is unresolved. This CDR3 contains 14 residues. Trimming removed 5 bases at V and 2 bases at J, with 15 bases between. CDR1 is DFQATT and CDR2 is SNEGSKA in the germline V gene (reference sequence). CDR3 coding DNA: TGCAGTGCTTTGCTTCTAGAGCCGCAAGAGACCCAGTACTTC. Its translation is CSALLLEPQETQYF.

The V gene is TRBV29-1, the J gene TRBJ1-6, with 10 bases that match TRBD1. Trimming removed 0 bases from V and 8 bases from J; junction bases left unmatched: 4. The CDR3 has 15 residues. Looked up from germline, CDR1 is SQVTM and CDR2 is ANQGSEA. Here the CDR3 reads CSVEEGTGVHSPLHF. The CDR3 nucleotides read TGCAGCGTTGAAGAGGGGACAGGGGTACATTCACCCCTCCACTTT.

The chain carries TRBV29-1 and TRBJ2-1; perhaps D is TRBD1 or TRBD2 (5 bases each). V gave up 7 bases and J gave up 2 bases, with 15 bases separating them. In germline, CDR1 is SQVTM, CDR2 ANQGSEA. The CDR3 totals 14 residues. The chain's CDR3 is CSAEGTAAYNEQFF. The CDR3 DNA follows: TGCAGCGCTGAGGGGACGGCGGCCTACAATGAGCAGTTCTTC.

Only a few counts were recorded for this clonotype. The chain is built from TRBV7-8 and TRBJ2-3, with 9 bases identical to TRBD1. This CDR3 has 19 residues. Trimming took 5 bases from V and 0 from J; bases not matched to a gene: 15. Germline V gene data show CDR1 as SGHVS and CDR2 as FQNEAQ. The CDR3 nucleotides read TGTGCCAGCAGCGCCGTATGGTATAGGGACAGGGAGAGCACAGATACGCAGTATTTT. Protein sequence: CASSAVWYRDRESTDTQYF.